A single sample gave rise to the 2 T cell receptor beta chains below, sequenced in a study of shared clonotypes between healthy human individuals. TCRdb keeps only in-frame clones here, not all; method: immunoSEQ multiplex PCR. The sample gives 550,000 to 800,000 clones, roughly 91% of which show up once; roughly 36% is in the top ten. What was sequenced was memory CD8+ T cells from PBMCs. Documented subset: CD45RO+ cells pooled with CCR7-negative TemRA cells. The origin of the receptors is a man younger than 35 in good health. Some clones in this sample may be carry-over from other donors' samples.

J is TRBJ2-7 and V is TRBV2; D may match TRBD1 or TRBD2 (5 bases each). V was shortened by 6 bases and J by 5 bases, with 23 bases between the two germline ends. Germline CDR1 is SNHLY and CDR2 is FYNNEI. The CDR3 loop spans 16 amino acids. The CDR3 DNA follows: TGTGCCAGCAGGGGGCCGATCGGGACCGGGGCCCACGAGCAGTACTTC. Its protein product is CASRGPIGTGAHEQYF.

The chain uses TRBV16 and TRBJ2-3, with D possibly matching TRBD1 (6 bases). V was trimmed by 0 bases and J by 2 bases, leaving 12 bases between them. The CDR3 consists of 16 residues. In germline, CDR1 is KGHSY, CDR2 FQNENV. CDR3: CASSQSYGQFTDTQYF. The DNA for the CDR3 is TGTGCCAGCAGCCAATCCTACGGACAGTTCACAGATACGCAGTATTTT.